The rows below give T cell receptor beta chains drawn from one sample of a study of glioma-infiltrating T cells after dendritic cell vaccination. Clones were read by immunoSEQ multiplex PCR, and TCRdb kept only the in-frame ones, dropping some. The sample records 100,000 or so clones, 70% to 90% being singletons. The sequencing here drew on blood, taken before dendritic cell vaccination. The receptors stem from a human donor with glioblastoma. Both conserved end residues are part of each CDR3. The D gene is left open where the match is weak. Clone size is shown for a subset of rows, as once, few, many or a class of expanded clone.

j_call v_call d_call clone_size cdr3_aa cdr3_nt
TRBJ1-2 TRBV27 TRBD1 . CASRTGQAAPSFYGYTF TGTGCCAGCAGGACCGGACAGGCGGCCCCTTCCTTCTATGGCTACACCTTC
TRBJ1-3 TRBV5-1 . . CASSLERAGNTIYF TGCGCCAGCAGCTTGGAGAGGGCTGGAAACACCATATATTTT
TRBJ2-7 TRBV27 TRBD1 . CASSPGQAYEQYF TGTGCCAGCAGTCCGGGACAGGCCTACGAGCAGTACTTC
TRBJ2-1 TRBV27 TRBD1 once CAAGQGLEQFF TGTGCCGCTGGACAGGGTCTTGAGCAGTTCTTC
TRBJ2-1 TRBV6-4 TRBD2 . CASSDQGLASPNEQFF TGTGCCAGCAGTGACCAGGGACTAGCTTCACCCAATGAGCAGTTCTTC
TRBJ1-5 TRBV6-5 TRBD1 . CASSYGTADQPQHF TGTGCCAGCAGTTACGGGACAGCCGATCAGCCCCAGCATTTT
TRBJ2-3 TRBV2 TRBD1 . CASRTTGLGTDTQYF TGTGCCAGCAGAACGACAGGGTTGGGCACAGATACGCAGTATTTT
TRBJ2-5 TRBV2 . . CASSPGEGAVETQYF TGTGCCAGCAGTCCGGGAGAGGGGGCTGTAGAGACCCAGTACTTC
TRBJ2-3 TRBV7-2 TRBD2 once CASSLTSSTDTQYF TGTGCCAGCAGCTTGACTAGCAGCACAGATACGCAGTATTTT
TRBJ2-3 TRBV7-3 TRBD2 . CASSLGDYSTDTQYF TGTGCCAGCAGCTTAGGGGACTACAGCACAGATACGCAGTATTTT
TRBJ2-1 TRBV27 TRBD2 . CASSFGIAGNNEQFF TGTGCCAGCAGTTTCGGTATAGCGGGAAACAATGAGCAGTTCTTC
TRBJ1-2 TRBV6-5 TRBD1 . CASRWTGGEGYTF TGTGCCAGCAGGTGGACAGGGGGTGAAGGCTACACCTTC
TRBJ1-5 TRBV4-1 . . CASSPTDSNQPQHF TGCGCCAGCAGCCCCACAGATAGCAATCAGCCCCAGCATTTT
TRBJ2-1 TRBV6-1 TRBD2 . CASSEEKEEVAGDNEQFF TGTGCCAGCAGTGAAGAGAAGGAGGAGGTAGCGGGAGACAACGAGCAGTTCTTC
TRBJ1-1 TRBV5-1 . . CASSSGLVNTEAFF TGCGCCAGCAGCAGCGGGTTGGTGAACACTGAAGCTTTCTTT
TRBJ2-2 TRBV6-5 . . CASSYWGADTGELFF TGTGCCAGCAGTTACTGGGGCGCCGACACCGGGGAGCTGTTTTTT
TRBJ1-2 TRBV6-1 TRBD1 . CASSERYRGDGYTF TGTGCCAGCAGTGAAAGGTACAGGGGGGATGGCTACACCTTC
TRBJ1-1 TRBV19 TRBD1 . CASSPGTGMAFF TGTGCCAGTAGTCCCGGGACAGGGATGGCTTTCTTT
TRBJ1-2 TRBV28 TRBD1 . CATRTGSYGYTF TGTGCCACCAGGACAGGGAGCTATGGCTACACCTTC
TRBJ2-7 TRBV19 TRBD2 few CASSKSSGPTYEQYF TGTGCCAGTAGTAAATCTAGCGGGCCAACCTACGAGCAGTACTTC
TRBJ2-7 TRBV15 . once CATSRDLTTYEQYF TGTGCCACCAGCAGAGACCTGACTACCTACGAGCAGTACTTC
TRBJ1-6 TRBV4-3 . . CASSQALGGQPSSSPLHF TGCGCCAGCAGCCAAGCGCTCGGGGGGCAGCCATCATCTTCACCCCTCCACTTT
TRBJ2-1 TRBV4-1 . . CASSQIDMANEQFF TGCGCCAGCAGCCAAATCGATATGGCCAATGAGCAGTTCTTC
TRBJ1-2 TRBV6-1 TRBD1 . CASSDFQGAYYGYTF TGTGCCAGCAGTGACTTTCAGGGGGCCTACTATGGCTACACCTTC